The table lists the clone carrying this T cell receptor beta chain with many counts. Antigen specificity is unknown. V lost 4 bases, J lost 4 bases, and 17 bases lay in between. This CDR3 spans 15 amino acids. Germline V gene data show CDR1 as MNHEY and CDR2 as SVGAGI. Sequenced by immunoSEQ multiplex PCR; TCRdb stores in-frame clones only, minus some. The sample consists of about 360,000 clones, roughly 85% of them appearing once. These data originate in a study of cytomegalovirus exposure and HLA in healthy donors. Whole-study findings and limits: Confirmation was obtained in vitro that a few CMV-associated chains are specific for CMV antigens.

This sequence was found in a woman aged 18 to 35 in good health and CMV-seronegative. The rearrangement uses TRBV6-5 and TRBJ2-7; TRBD2 is a possible D gene (6 bases). The sample taken for sequencing was PBMCs. CDR3 in DNA: TGTGCCAGCAGTTCCTCGGAGGGCGGGCTTTACGAGCAGTACTTC. It yields the protein CASSSSEGGLYEQYF.